These 32 T cell receptor beta chains were all obtained from the same sample, sequenced in a study of T cells in women clearing cervical HPV infection. Profiled with immunoSEQ multiplex PCR; TCRdb holds only in-frame clones, not every one. Its table records about 37,000 clones. Sequenced: blood buffy coat. The source of these receptors is a woman between 18 and 70 years old with a cervical HPV16 infection that either progressed to CIN3+ or cleared (not recorded which).

Worth noting for this clone: The read is 3 residues too short to cover the CDR3 end, so that end is filled in from the germline J gene. The chain employs TRBV11-3 and TRBJ2-4; a weak D match, TRBD1 (6 bases). Trimming took 3 bases from V and 7 from J, leaving 10 bases between them. Germline V lookup: CDR1 SGHNT, CDR2 YENEEA. This CDR3 comprises 13 residues. The CDR3 protein is CASSFDRSNIQYF. The sequenced part of the CDR3 DNA is TGTGCCAGCAGCTTCGACAGGAGCAACATT.

For this clone: The CDR3 end lies 3 residues beyond the end of the read and is filled in from the germline J gene. The chain employs TRBV5-6 and TRBJ2-7; tentative D call: TRBD2 (6 bases). V was clipped by 4 bases and J by 3 bases, with 14 bases between them. Germline CDR1 is SGHDT and CDR2 is YYEEEE. This CDR3 has 14 amino acids. This CDR3 reads CASSRRGGSYEQYF. CDR3 bases read: TGTGCCAGCAGCCGGAGGGGTGGGAGCTACGAG.

About this clone itself: The read stops 3 residues short of the end of the CDR3; the missing end is completed from the germline J gene. The rearrangement uses TRBV20-1 and TRBJ2-2; TRBD1 matches at 9 bases. Trimming cost V 3 bases and J 4 bases; bases outside gene matches: 3. The CDR3 has 14 residues. Germline CDR1 is DFQATT and CDR2 is SNEGSKA (reference sequence). The CDR3 protein is CSASRDRVTGELFF. The part of the CDR3 DNA that was read is TGCAGTGCTAGCCGGGACAGGGTCACCGGGGAG.

A word on this clone: Read data end 3 residues before the CDR3 end; the end is taken from the germline J gene. The rearrangement uses TRBV20-1 and TRBJ2-2; D is unresolved. The CDR3 sequence is 15 residues long. Germline V CDR1 and CDR2: DFQATT, SNEGSKA (reference sequence). The DNA read from the CDR3 is TGCAGTGCTAGAGATCGGCAGGAAAGTAGAGAAAAG. Translated: CSARDRQESREK. The entire CDR3 is CSARDRQESREKLFF.

Note on this clone: The observed sequence ends 3 residues before the CDR3 terminus, with the missing tail filled in from the germline J gene. This chain links TRBV20-1 with TRBJ1-2; a weak D match, TRBD1 (5 bases). CDR3 length: 14 residues. CDR1 is DFQATT and CDR2 is SNEGSKA in the germline V gene (reference sequence). V lost 0 bases to trimming and J lost 4 bases, with 12 bases between them. The sequenced CDR3 bases are TGCAGTGCTAGAGATCCCAGGGTGTCCTATGGC. Protein: CSARDPRVSYG. The whole CDR3 is CSARDPRVSYGYTF.

Notes on this clone: The read terminates 3 residues before the CDR3 end, so the remaining end is supplied by the germline J gene. The V call is TRBV30, the J call TRBJ2-1, with 9 bases lining up with TRBD1. CDR1 and CDR2 from the germline V gene are GTSNPN and SVGIG (reference sequence). Trimming at V came to 1 base and at J to 7 bases, leaving 14 bases not matched to a gene. This CDR3 region has 17 residues. CDR3 region: CAWSGGLGQGYGNEQFF. CDR3 DNA, as far as it was read: TGTGCCTGGAGTGGGGGACTGGGACAGGGTTATGGGAATGAG.

Here the CDR3 reads CASSLGGSQETQYF. The sequenced CDR3 bases are TGTGCCAGCAGCTTAGGCGGGAGCCAAGAGACC. This rearrangement joins TRBV7-2 to TRBJ2-5; 7 positions agree with TRBD2. The read comes to an end 3 residues before the CDR3 does, leaving the germline J gene to fill in the end. Germline CDR1 SGHTA, CDR2 FQGNSA. CDR3 length: 14 residues. Losses at the gene ends were 1 base for V and 1 base for J; bases not matched to a gene: 0.

The CDR3 protein is CSAFQGATSTDTQYF. The CDR3 bases that were read are TGCAGTGCCTTCCAAGGTGCGACTAGCACAGATACG. The chain links TRBV20-1 to TRBJ2-3; D unclear. The read is 3 residues too short to cover the CDR3 end, so that end is filled in from the germline J gene. The CDR3 runs 15 residues. CDR1 is DFQATT, CDR2 SNEGSKA, per germline (reference sequence). V was pared by 6 bases and J by 0 bases, with 16 bases between.

For this clone: The germline gene is not matched at one end of the junction; a read error may be the cause. The sequenced fragment ends 3 residues before the CDR3 boundary, so the rest is inferred from the germline J gene. V is TRBV6-2 or TRBV6-3 and J is TRBJ2-3, with unresolved D. From germline, CDR1 is MNHEY and CDR2 SVGEGT. The CDR3 runs to 13 residues. CDR3: CAGSPTSTDTQYF. Incomplete CDR3 DNA: TGTGCCGGCAGCCCTACTAGCACAGATACG.

Comments on this clone: The read comes to an end 3 residues before the CDR3 does, leaving the germline J gene to fill in the end. This rearrangement joins TRBV7-2 to TRBJ2-2; D is possibly TRBD1 (6 bases). The CDR3 spans 15 residues. Germline V gene data show CDR1 as SGHTA and CDR2 as FQGNSA. Trimming cost V 4 bases and J 3 bases, with 12 bases left between them. The CDR3 is CASSSRTAYTGELFF. Partial CDR3 DNA: TGTGCCAGCAGCTCCCGGACAGCCTACACCGGGGAG.

As for this clone: The CDR3 goes on 3 residues after the read ends, and that part is filled in from the germline J gene. J is TRBJ2-2 and V is TRBV4-2; TRBD2 aligns across 14 bases. Germline-derived CDR1 and CDR2 are LGHNA and YNFKEQ. The ends lost 3 bases at V and 2 bases at J; junction bases unmatched: 2. The CDR3 contains 17 residues. CDR3 protein: CASSQTSGRANTGELFF. The CDR3 DNA, read in part, is TGTGCCAGCAGCCAGACTAGCGGGAGGGCCAACACCGGGGAG.

Concerning this clone itself: The observed sequence ends 3 residues before the CDR3 terminus, with the missing tail filled in from the germline J gene. This chain uses TRBV7-6 with TRBJ1-6; possibly TRBD1 for D (5 bases). V lost 1 base and J 10 bases, leaving 17 bases between the germline ends. The V gene's germline CDR1 is SGHVS and CDR2 FNYEAQ. This CDR3 region has 16 residues. The covered CDR3 bases are TGTGCCAGCAGCTTAGGAGTTCGGGGGATAGAATCACCC. Protein sequence: CASSLGVRGIESP. The CDR3 in its entirety is CASSLGVRGIESPLHF.

A remark on this clone: The read ends 3 residues shy of where the CDR3 ends; the end is completed using the germline J gene. The chain carries TRBV20-1 and TRBJ2-5; 7 bases agree with TRBD1. V lost 4 bases, J lost 5 bases, and 7 bases stayed unmatched. The CDR3 runs to 13 residues. Germline assignment: CDR1 DFQATT and CDR2 SNEGSKA (reference sequence). The CDR3 bases that were read are TGCAGTGCTATCAGGGGGAGCGGTGAGACC. It encodes CSAIRGSGET. The whole CDR3 sequence reads CSAIRGSGETQYF.

Worth noting for this clone: The read ends 3 residues before the CDR3 terminus; that terminus is restored from the germline J gene. The V and J genes are TRBV2 and TRBJ1-4; D unclear. V was trimmed by 5 bases and J by 8 bases, leaving 12 bases between them. Germline V gives CDR1 SNHLY, CDR2 FYNNEI. The CDR3 spans 13 residues. CDR3 protein: CASSMRVREKLFF. CDR3 bases read: TGTGCCAGCAGTATGCGGGTTCGGGAAAAA.

A note on this clone: The read stops 3 residues short of the end of the CDR3; the missing end is completed from the germline J gene. V and J are TRBV7-3 and TRBJ1-2; 9 nucleotides align to TRBD1. The CDR3 covers 14 residues. Germline V gene lookup returns CDR1 SGHTA and CDR2 FQGTGA. V trimming: 5 bases; J trimming: 7 bases; junction bases outside the gene matches: 8. The CDR3 loop is CASSAGQGFGGYTF. The sequenced CDR3 bases are TGTGCCAGCAGCGCGGGACAGGGATTTGGTGGC.

Remarks on this clone: Read coverage stops 3 residues before the CDR3 terminus; the germline J gene supplies the remainder. The genes are TRBV23-1 and TRBJ2-3, with 8 bases identical to TRBD2. TRBV23-1 is treated as an ORF (open reading frame) with a function not yet certain. CDR3 length equals 16 residues. V dropped 0 bases and J dropped 2; count of bases not matched to a gene: 4. CDR3 sequence reads: CASSQSERGLTDTQYF. The covered CDR3 bases are TGCGCCAGCAGTCAATCGGAGCGGGGGCTCACAGATACG.

On this clone: The CDR3 extends 3 residues past the end of the read, so its final part is completed from the germline J gene. The chain couples TRBV7-9 to TRBJ1-2; perhaps TRBD1 as D (5 bases). The CDR3 spans 14 residues. The germline V gene encodes CDR1 SEHNR and CDR2 FQNEAQ (reference sequence). Deletions cut 5 bases from V and 6 bases from J, with 16 bases between. The CDR3 loop reads CASSRVAMGHGYTF. The DNA read from the CDR3 is TGTGCCAGCAGCCGCGTGGCCATGGGGCATGGC.

A remark on this clone: The observed sequence ends 3 residues before the CDR3 terminus, with the missing tail filled in from the germline J gene. The chain carries TRBV19 and TRBJ2-7, with 13 bases matching TRBD2. This CDR3 contains 15 residues. Germline loops: CDR1 LNHDA, CDR2 SQIVND (reference sequence). Trimming took 5 bases from V and 6 from J; bases not matched to a gene: 7. The CDR3 sequence is CASSARTSGSVEQYF. CDR3 DNA (partial): TGTGCCAGTAGTGCTAGGACTAGCGGGAGTGTCGAG.

Notes on this clone: The CDR3 end is not reached by the read, which stops 3 residues before it; the germline J gene fills it in. The chain uses TRBV7-9 and TRBJ2-1; the match to TRBD1 covers 7 bases. Germline-derived CDR1 and CDR2 are SEHNR and FQNEAQ (reference sequence). The CDR3 consists of 13 residues. Trimming removed 1 base from V and 9 bases from J; junction bases left unmatched: 3. CDR3 DNA, as far as it was read: TGTGCCAGCAGCTTAGAACAGGGGTTTGAG. This codes for CASSLEQGFE. The whole CDR3 sequence is CASSLEQGFEQFF.

In the case of this clone: The sequenced fragment ends 3 residues before the CDR3 boundary, so the rest is inferred from the germline J gene. This chain links TRBV20-1 with TRBJ2-3; D is undetermined. The CDR3 is 12 amino acids. Germline lookup yields CDR1 DFQATT and CDR2 SNEGSKA (reference sequence). The covered CDR3 bases are TGCAGTGCTAGAGTGGCCCAAGAGACG. Translating gives CSARVAQET. The CDR3, in full, reads CSARVAQETQYF.

Details on this clone: The read finishes 3 residues shy of the CDR3 end, and the germline J gene is used to complete it. V and J are TRBV6-2 or TRBV6-3 and TRBJ2-7; 8 positions match TRBD1. The CDR3 extends over 13 amino acids. Germline V gene data show CDR1 as MNHEY and CDR2 as SVGEGT. After removal of 8 bases from V and 5 bases from J, the junction contained 8 bases not matched to a gene. CDR3 region: CASGRTGIDEQYF. The part of the CDR3 DNA that was read is TGTGCCAGCGGGCGGACAGGGATCGACGAG.

In the case of this clone: Read coverage stops 3 residues before the CDR3 terminus; the germline J gene supplies the remainder. The rearrangement links TRBV7-3 to TRBJ2-5, with D perhaps TRBD1 or TRBD2 (5 bases each). V was clipped by 1 base and J by 4 bases, with 13 bases between them. The CDR3 covers 15 residues. Germline CDR1 and CDR2: SGHTA and FQGTGA. CDR3 loop: CASSLKGQGGETQYF. Incomplete CDR3 DNA: TGTGCCAGCAGCTTAAAGGGGCAAGGAGGAGAGACC.

In regard to this clone: The CDR3 extends 3 residues past the end of the read, so its final part is completed from the germline J gene. The chain has TRBV18 and TRBJ1-1, with D possibly TRBD1 on 5 matching bases. The CDR3 is 14 residues long. CDR1 KGHSH and CDR2 LQKENI come from the germline V gene. Deletions cut 0 bases from V and 5 bases from J, with 10 bases between. CDR3 bases read: TGTGCCAGCTCACCACCAGGGGTGGGGACTGAA. It encodes CASSPPGVGTE. The whole CDR3 sequence is CASSPPGVGTEAFF.

In regard to this clone: The CDR3 is cut off 3 residues early in the read; its end comes from the germline J gene. V is TRBV29-1 and J is TRBJ1-2; 9 bases line up with TRBD1. V gave up 6 bases and J gave up 3 bases; unmatched junction bases: 5. The germline CDR1 and CDR2 sequences are SQVTM and ANQGSEA. The CDR3 sequence is 13 residues long. The CDR3 DNA, read in part, is TGCAGCGTGCCGGGACAGGGATACTATGGC. This encodes CSVPGQGYYG. The CDR3 reads in full as CSVPGQGYYGYTF.

On this clone itself: The read ends 3 residues before the CDR3 terminus; that terminus is restored from the germline J gene. The chain combines TRBV7-3 with TRBJ1-1, with TRBD1 matching 8 bases. Per the germline V gene, CDR1 is SGHTA and CDR2 is FQGTGA. This CDR3 has 17 residues. V shed 5 bases and J 0 bases; nucleotides not matched to a gene: 11. The CDR3 spells CASSPGRTGTLNTEAFF. CDR3 bases read: TGTGCCAGCAGCCCAGGTCGGACAGGGACACTGAACACTGAA. Based on the CDR3 plus reference TRBV7-3 and TRBJ1-1, the full variable domain is GAGVSQTPSNKVTEKGKYVELRCDPISGHTALYWYRQSLGQGPEFLIYFQGTGAADDSGLPNDRFFAVRPEGSVSTLKIQRTERGDSAVYLCASSPGRTGTLNTEAFFGQGTRLTVV.

About this clone itself: The read ends 3 residues early relative to the CDR3; the germline J gene fills the gap. This sequence joins TRBV7-3 and TRBJ2-5, with a weak D call TRBD1 (5 bases). The V end was cut by 6 bases, the J end by 5 bases, with 13 bases between. The CDR3 extends over 13 amino acids. Germline V gene data show CDR1 as SGHTA and CDR2 as FQGTGA. Here the CDR3 reads CASSRAGSETQYF. The covered CDR3 bases are TGTGCCAGCAGTCGAGCAGGGTCGGAGACC.

Notes on this clone: The read falls 3 residues short of the CDR3 end, and the missing part is taken from the germline J gene. This chain links TRBV6-2 or TRBV6-3 with TRBJ1-2; D uncertain. CDR3 size: 14 residues. In germline, CDR1 is MNHEY, CDR2 SVGEGT. CDR3 bases read: TGTGCCAGCAGTTATGGCGGTACCTCCTACGAC. Translation: CASSYGGTSYD. The whole CDR3 region reads CASSYGGTSYDYTF.

A word on this clone: Sequencing ends 3 residues short of the CDR3 end; the germline J gene provides the rest. The chain combines TRBV5-1 with TRBJ1-4; TRBD1 is a possible D gene (6 bases). Germline-derived CDR1 and CDR2 are SGHRS and YFSETQ. Trimming pared 4 bases from V and 2 bases from J, leaving 9 bases between. CDR3 length: 14 residues. Here the CDR3 reads CASSRGGTNEKLFF. The CDR3 bases that were read are TGCGCCAGCAGCAGAGGGGGTACTAATGAAAAA.

In regard to this clone: The CDR3 end lies 3 residues beyond the end of the read and is filled in from the germline J gene. The chain links TRBV7-9 to TRBJ2-7, with 7 bases aligning to TRBD2. The V gene's germline CDR1 is SEHNR and CDR2 FQNEAQ (reference sequence). Unmatched junction bases numbered 4, after V lost 5 bases and J lost 0 bases. The CDR3 covers 14 residues. The covered CDR3 bases are TGTGCCAGCAGCCCCACGGGGGGCTCCTACGAG. Its protein is CASSPTGGSYE. The full-length CDR3 reads as CASSPTGGSYEQYF.

As to this clone: The read comes to an end 3 residues before the CDR3 does, leaving the germline J gene to fill in the end. The genes are TRBV20-1 and TRBJ2-3, with 11 bases that match TRBD2. This CDR3 is built from 15 residues. The germline CDR1 and CDR2 sequences are DFQATT and SNEGSKA (reference sequence). J was trimmed by 5 bases and V by 3 bases; bases with no gene match: 7. Partial CDR3 DNA: TGCAGTGCTAGTAAGTCTAGCGGGAGGAAAGATACG. The encoded protein is CSASKSSGRKDT. The full CDR3 protein reads CSASKSSGRKDTQYF.

For this clone: The read terminates 3 residues ahead of where the CDR3 ends, so the germline J gene completes it. The chain carries TRBV2 and TRBJ2-1, with D unresolved. Trimming shortened V by 7 bases and J by 4 bases, and 8 bases separated the two germline ends. The CDR3 is made up of 12 amino acids. The germline V gene encodes CDR1 SNHLY and CDR2 FYNNEI. The CDR3 here is CASTTEYNEQFF. CDR3 DNA (partial): TGTGCCAGCACAACAGAGTACAATGAG. The full variable domain, its missing parts supplied by reference TRBV2 and TRBJ2-1, is EPEVTQTPSHQVTQMGQEVILRCVPISNHLYFYWYRQILGQKVEFLVSFYNNEISEKSEIFDDQFSVERPDGSNFTLKIRSTKLEDSAMYFCASTTEYNEQFFGPGTRLTVL.

Worth noting for this clone: The read halts 3 residues ahead of the CDR3 end, with the missing end drawn from the germline J gene. Other DNA sequences in this specimen translate into the identical CDR3. This sequence joins TRBV6-1 and TRBJ2-5; 12 bases agree with TRBD1. The trim removed 4 bases at V and 5 bases at J, leaving 2 bases unmatched. Germline V CDR1 and CDR2: MNHNS, SASEGT. The CDR3 has 14 residues. The DNA read from the CDR3 is TGTGCCAGCAGTGCGGGGACAGGGGGCGAGACC. Protein product: CASSAGTGGET. The whole CDR3 protein is CASSAGTGGETQYF.